The 20 T cell receptor beta chains below were found in one sample sequenced in a study of T cell responses to AZD1222 COVID-19 vaccine. Method: immunoSEQ multiplex PCR; TCRdb's copy keeps in-frame clones and lacks some. The profile covers 150,000 to 200,000 clones, with roughly 91% appearing a single time and around 2% taken by the ten largest. Here the sequenced sample was peripheral blood, taken 28 days after the second AZD1222 dose. The receptor set was obtained from an adult who received the AZD1222 COVID-19 vaccine.

The chain couples TRBV7-2 to TRBJ2-7, with 9 bases that match TRBD2. This CDR3 is 16 amino acids long. The germline gives CDR1 SGHTA, CDR2 FQGNSA. The V segment lost 5 bases and the J segment 1 base; nucleotides outside the gene matches: 9. CDR3: CASSPTGAGGSYEQYF. CDR3 in DNA: TGTGCCAGCAGCCCGACGGGGGCGGGAGGGTCCTACGAGCAGTACTTC.

This chain connects TRBV7-9 to TRBJ1-1; TRBD1 might be the D (5 bases). The CDR3 totals 13 residues. V was pared by 5 bases and J by 5 bases, with 12 bases between. Germline loops: CDR1 SEHNR, CDR2 FQNEAQ (reference sequence). The CDR3 spells CASSPEGWTEAFF. CDR3 in DNA: TGTGCCAGCAGCCCCGAGGGGTGGACTGAAGCTTTCTTT.

The CDR3 is CASSQEGAASSYTF. The CDR3 DNA reads as TGTGCCAGCAGCCAAGAAGGGGCAGCCTCAAGTTACACCTTC. The rearrangement uses TRBV3-1 (or the pseudogene TRBV3-2) and TRBJ1-2, with D possibly matching TRBD1 (5 bases). Germline V gives CDR1 LGHDT, CDR2 YNNKEL (reference sequence). There are 14 residues in the CDR3. Trimming removed 0 bases at V and 11 bases at J, with 16 bases between.

V is TRBV5-1 and J is TRBJ1-3; D call uncertain. Trimming stripped 0 bases from V and 1 base from J, with 17 bases between. This CDR3 is built from 18 residues. Germline CDR1 is SGHRS and CDR2 is YFSETQ. In nucleotides, the CDR3 is TGCGCCAGCAGCTTGGCTCCACCGGGTACAGTGTCTGGAAACACCATATATTTT. This translates into CASSLAPPGTVSGNTIYF.

The chain has TRBV25-1 and TRBJ2-2; no reliable D call. This CDR3 comprises 14 residues. The ends were cut back, 1 base at V and 4 bases at J, with 7 bases in the middle. Germline values: CDR1 MGHDK, CDR2 SYGVNS. This CDR3 is CASSEFGSTGELFF. The CDR3 DNA sequence: TGTGCCAGCAGTGAATTTGGAAGCACCGGGGAGCTGTTTTTT.

CDR3 sequence reads: CASSFQWGANVLTF. CDR3 DNA: TGTGCCAGCAGTTTTCAGTGGGGGGCCAACGTCCTGACTTTC. The chain combines TRBV27 with TRBJ2-6, with no clear D. The V end lost 3 bases, the J end lost 4 bases, and 7 bases lay between the germline ends. Germline V gives CDR1 MNHEY, CDR2 SMNVEV (reference sequence). The CDR3 is 14 amino acids.

This chain links TRBV11-1 with TRBJ2-7; weak D call: TRBD2 (6 bases). This CDR3 has 15 amino acids. The germline CDR1 and CDR2 sequences are SGHAT and FQDESV (reference sequence). V was cut by 3 bases and J by 0 bases, with 12 bases left in between. CDR3 sequence (DNA): TGTGCCAGCAGCTTGAGCGGGCCGAGCTCCTACGAGCAGTACTTC. Its protein product is CASSLSGPSSYEQYF.

V usage is TRBV10-2 and J usage is TRBJ2-7; 7 nucleotides match TRBD1. The V and J ends lost 5 bases and 2 bases, in that order; junction bases with no gene match: 3. This CDR3 region has 13 residues. CDR1 and CDR2 (germline): WSHSY, SAAADI. The CDR3 is CASSRDSPYEQYF. DNA of the CDR3: TGCGCCAGCAGTCGGGACAGCCCCTACGAGCAGTACTTC.

The V and J genes are TRBV6-5 and TRBJ1-2; D is uncertain. Trimming took off 5 bases at V and 0 bases at J, with 13 bases between the two ends. The CDR3 length is 15 residues. The V gene's germline CDR1 is MNHEY and CDR2 SVGAGI. The CDR3 nucleotides are TGTGCCAGCAGTCTGCACATGGAAGCTAACTATGGCTACACCTTC. Translated: CASSLHMEANYGYTF.

The chain is built from TRBV15 and TRBJ1-5; 7 bases are a match to TRBD1. The CDR3 has 14 residues. CDR1 is LNHNV, CDR2 YYDKDF, per germline (reference sequence). J gave up 5 bases and V 0 bases, and 1 base lay outside the gene matches. CDR3 sequence reads: CATSRDRGDQPQHF. The CDR3, as DNA: TGTGCCACCAGCAGAGACAGGGGGGATCAGCCCCAGCATTTT.

The V call is TRBV29-1, the J call TRBJ1-1, with unresolved D. This CDR3 is built from 11 residues. Trimming removed 5 bases from V and 3 bases from J, with 7 bases in between. Germline V gene lookup returns CDR1 SQVTM and CDR2 ANQGSEA. In DNA, the CDR3 is TGCAGCGTTTCGTTGTACACTGAAGCTTTCTTT. Protein sequence: CSVSLYTEAFF.

The sample holds one count of this clone. The chain is built from TRBV23-1 and TRBJ2-7, with TRBD1 as a possible D gene (6 bases). TRBV23-1 is identified as an open reading frame with a role that is uncertain. Trimming took off 1 base at V and 6 bases at J, with 16 bases between the two ends. The CDR3 covers 15 residues. The CDR3 region has the DNA TGCGCCAGCAGTCAATGTCGACAGGTTGAAGGCGAGCAGTACTTC. It encodes CASSQCRQVEGEQYF.

The count of this clone is one. The chain carries TRBV23-1 and TRBJ1-1; 8 bases align to TRBD1. TRBV23-1 is filed as an ORF, its function uncertain. Unmatched junction bases numbered 5, after V lost 0 bases and J lost 5 bases. The CDR3 loop spans 15 amino acids. This CDR3 reads CASSQSTGVRTEAFF. The CDR3 bases are TGCGCCAGCAGTCAATCGACAGGGGTGAGGACTGAAGCTTTCTTT.

V is TRBV19 and J is TRBJ2-5, with D unresolved. V was trimmed by 8 bases and J by 1 base, leaving 8 bases between them. The CDR3 covers 12 residues. From germline, CDR1 is LNHDA and CDR2 SQIVND (reference sequence). The CDR3 reads CASLGCQETQYF. The CDR3 DNA is TGTGCCAGTCTTGGGTGCCAAGAGACCCAGTACTTC. Complete variable domain (other parts from reference TRBV19 and TRBJ2-5): DGGITQSPKYLFRKEGQNVTLSCEQNLNHDAMYWYRQDPGQGLRLIYYSQIVNDFQKGDIAEGYSVSREKKESFPLTVTSAQKNPTAFYLCASLGCQETQYFGPGTRLLVL.

The V call is TRBV14, the J call TRBJ1-2, with a weak D call TRBD1 (5 bases). Trimming stripped 1 base from V and 10 bases from J, with 13 bases between. CDR1 and CDR2 from the germline V gene are SGHDN and FVKESK. The length of the CDR3 is 13 residues. The CDR3 reads CASSQGFVGTYTF. The CDR3 DNA reads as TGTGCCAGCAGCCAAGGGTTTGTTGGGACCTACACCTTC. The full variable domain, completed using reference TRBV14 and TRBJ1-2, is EAGVTQFPSHSVIEKGQTVTLRCDPISGHDNLYWYRRVMGKEIKFLLHFVKESKQDESGMPNNRFLAERTGGTYSTLKVQPAELEDSGVYFCASSQGFVGTYTFGSGTRLTVV.

This chain connects TRBV5-4 to TRBJ1-6; 7 bases agree with TRBD1. Trimming took 4 bases from V and 7 from J; bases not matched to a gene: 14. CDR1 SGHNT and CDR2 YYREEE come from the germline V gene (reference sequence). This CDR3 spans 17 amino acids. In nucleotides, the CDR3 is TGTGCCAGCAGCCTCACAGGGGCGGCGTTTTACAATTCACCCCTCCACTTT. Translating it yields CASSLTGAAFYNSPLHF.

The chain links TRBV3-1 (or the pseudogene TRBV3-2) to TRBJ1-2; D uncertain. The ends were cut back, 0 bases at V and 8 bases at J, with 7 bases in the middle. In germline, CDR1 is LGHDT, CDR2 YNNKEL (reference sequence). The CDR3 spans 12 residues. DNA of the CDR3: TGTGCCAGCAGCCAAGATCGTGAAGGCTACACCTTC. Residues: CASSQDREGYTF.

The genes are TRBV19 and TRBJ1-3; 8 bases align to TRBD1. Germline V gives CDR1 LNHDA, CDR2 SQIVND (reference sequence). Trimming took 3 bases from V and 2 from J; bases not matched to a gene: 3. This CDR3 contains 15 residues. CDR3 protein: CASSIQDRAGNTIYF. Here the CDR3 DNA reads TGTGCCAGTAGTATCCAGGACAGGGCTGGAAACACCATATATTTT.

This clone was seen once. The chain carries TRBV30 and TRBJ2-2, with 10 positions matching TRBD1. The CDR3 covers 15 residues. V lost 3 bases, J lost 6 bases, and 7 bases stayed unmatched. Germline-derived CDR1 and CDR2 are GTSNPN and SVGIG (reference sequence). CDR3 in amino acids: CAWRPGQGRPGELFF. CDR3 nucleotide sequence: TGTGCCTGGAGGCCGGGACAGGGGAGGCCCGGGGAGCTGTTTTTT.

The V and J genes are TRBV29-1 and TRBJ2-7; D is undetermined. The CDR3 is 13 amino acids. With 5 bases removed from V and 6 bases from J, the gap between germline ends came to 17 bases. From germline, CDR1 is SQVTM and CDR2 ANQGSEA. CDR3 coding DNA: TGCAGCGTTCAGGAGACGGCCGCTGGCGAGCAGTACTTC. Amino acids: CSVQETAAGEQYF.